This record concerns one T cell receptor (beta chain) sequence. Which antigen it targets is not known. The sample holds no much larger clone one base away, and base qualities are not on file. TCRbeta CDR3 regions were amplified from genomic DNA using the immunoSEQ Assay, a bias-controlled multiplex PCR. As for how the authors treated the data: Nucleated cell counts per sample were estimated from amplification of reference gene primers within the assay. To quantify the absolute abundance of each unique TCRbeta CDR3 rearrangement, sequence reads were collapsed and filtered. For each sample, productive Simpson clonality was calculated as the square root of Simpson's diversity index over productive rearrangements. The clones in this table, taken by TCRdb from immuneACCESS, are in-frame only. Not every clone is retained; where verified, under half of the shortfall comes from an unresolved V gene, and the cause of the rest is unknown. V and J calls plus clone size are reproduced from that table; the DNA served to infer D and trimming. Across this sample there are roughly 250,000 clones, with 70% to 90% seen only once. 2% to 2.5% of the sample is taken by the ten largest.

From the cysteine up to the phenylalanine, the CDR3 has a length of 17 residues. Just the 51-base CDR3 DNA is kept, in frame starting at base 1. CDR1 and CDR2 are read off the germline V gene as MNHEY and SVGEGT. From V the trimming removes 5 bases and from J it removes 9 bases, while the gene matches leave 13 bases of the junction unaccounted for. These data originate in a study of blood T cell repertoires in COVID-19 (dated by TCRdb to the early 2020s). At the level of the whole study: Collaborator samples came from the United States, Italy and Spain and covered acute and convalescent phases of COVID-19. A de-identified subject ID, COVID-19 status, age in years and sex were almost always included in the sample metadata. The repertoires were released in a freely available public database intended as a resource for research on the immune response to SARS-CoV-2. Where available, HLA class I and class II types were obtained from metadata supplied by the sample provider rather than from assay-based typing. Subjects who had been exposed to COVID-19, were actively infected with it, or had recovered from it provided the deeply sampled blood TCRbeta repertoires that made up the dataset. Samples were obtained from the ongoing ImmuneRACE study (first 160 participants) and from 1,254 subjects provided by 6 global collaborators. The prospective study material was composed of cDNA or gDNA derived from T cells, B-cell-depleted T cells, or PBMCs.

Samples from volunteer blood donors who had recovered from COVID-19 were contributed by a second Seattle source. Whole blood was collected in K2EDTA tubes by collaborating institutions according to the institutions' own protocols. Collaborator samples were shipped for TCRbeta analysis as frozen whole blood, isolated PBMCs, or DNA extracted from either sample type. What the study reported, not specific to this receptor: The amount of clinical and demographic metadata varied by source and participant and was provided uncurated.

The specimen was peripheral blood. The receptor was derived from a woman aged 40-49 years who had recovered from COVID-19. The chain links TRBV6-2 or TRBV6-3 with TRBJ2-1, and TRBD2 aligns with 13 junction nucleotides. CDR3 protein: CASSNPRTSGSHSEQFF. The nucleotide sequence reads as follows: TGTGCCAGCAGTAACCCAAGGACTAGCGGGAGTCACAGTGAGCAGTTCTTC.